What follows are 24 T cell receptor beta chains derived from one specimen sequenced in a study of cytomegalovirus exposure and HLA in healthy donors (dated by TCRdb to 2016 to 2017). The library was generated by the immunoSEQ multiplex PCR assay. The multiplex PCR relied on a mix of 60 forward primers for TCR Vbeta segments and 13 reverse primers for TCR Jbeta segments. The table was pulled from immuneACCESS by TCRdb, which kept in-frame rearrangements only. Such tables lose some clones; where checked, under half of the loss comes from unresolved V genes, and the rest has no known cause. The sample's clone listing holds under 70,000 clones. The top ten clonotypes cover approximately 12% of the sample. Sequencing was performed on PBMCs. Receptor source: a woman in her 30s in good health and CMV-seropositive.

The CDR3 DNA reads as TGTGCCAGCAGGGACCGGGACAGGGGTGGAACTGAAGCTTTCTTT. Residues: CASRDRDRGGTEAFF. J is TRBJ1-1 and V is TRBV6-5, with TRBD1 matching over 10 bases. V shed 6 bases, J shed 5 bases, and the junction held 9 bases outside the gene matches. Germline CDR1 reads MNHEY; CDR2 reads SVGAGI. CDR3 length: 15 residues.

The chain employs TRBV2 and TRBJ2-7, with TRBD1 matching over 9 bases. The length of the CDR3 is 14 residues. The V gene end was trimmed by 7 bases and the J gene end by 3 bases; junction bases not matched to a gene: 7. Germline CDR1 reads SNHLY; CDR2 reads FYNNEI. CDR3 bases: TGTGCCAGCACAAGACAGGGGGTTTACTACGAGCAGTACTTC. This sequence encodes CASTRQGVYYEQYF.

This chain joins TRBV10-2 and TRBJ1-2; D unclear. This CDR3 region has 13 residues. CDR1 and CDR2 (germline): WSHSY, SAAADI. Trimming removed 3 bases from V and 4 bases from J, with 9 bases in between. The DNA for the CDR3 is TGCGCCAGCAGTGACCACAGATTCTATGGCTACACCTTC. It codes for CASSDHRFYGYTF.

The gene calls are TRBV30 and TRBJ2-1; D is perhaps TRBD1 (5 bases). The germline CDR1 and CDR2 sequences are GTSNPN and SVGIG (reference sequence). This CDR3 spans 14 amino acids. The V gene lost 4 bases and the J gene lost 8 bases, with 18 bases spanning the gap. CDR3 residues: CAWNGRQGFDEQFF. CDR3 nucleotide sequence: TGTGCCTGGAACGGGCGCCAGGGATTCGATGAGCAGTTCTTC.

DNA for the CDR3: TGCAGCGTTCACCGGGACAGCTCTGGAAACACCATATATTTT. Amino acids: CSVHRDSSGNTIYF. The chain combines TRBV29-1 with TRBJ1-3; 7 nucleotides agree with TRBD1. Germline values: CDR1 SQVTM, CDR2 ANQGSEA. With V trimmed by 5 bases and J by 0 bases, 4 bases remained unmatched. The CDR3 loop spans 14 amino acids.

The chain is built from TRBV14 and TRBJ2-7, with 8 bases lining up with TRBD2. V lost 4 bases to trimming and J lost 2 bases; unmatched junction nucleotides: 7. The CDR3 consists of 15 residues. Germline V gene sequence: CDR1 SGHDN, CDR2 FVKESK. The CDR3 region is CASSLGLGVTYEQYF. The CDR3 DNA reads TGTGCCAGCAGCCTGGGACTAGGGGTCACCTACGAGCAGTACTTC.

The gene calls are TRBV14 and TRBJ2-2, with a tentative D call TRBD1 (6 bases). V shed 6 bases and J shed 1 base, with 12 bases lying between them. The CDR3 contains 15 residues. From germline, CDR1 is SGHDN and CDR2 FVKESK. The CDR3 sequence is CASRRQQGNTGELFF. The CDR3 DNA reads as TGTGCCAGCAGGCGACAACAGGGGAACACCGGGGAGCTGTTTTTT.

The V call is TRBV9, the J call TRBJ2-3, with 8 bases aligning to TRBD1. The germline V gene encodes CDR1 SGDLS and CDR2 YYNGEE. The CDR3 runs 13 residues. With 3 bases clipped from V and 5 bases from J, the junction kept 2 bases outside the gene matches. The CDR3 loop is CASSGTGGDTQYF. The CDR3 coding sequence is TGTGCCAGCAGCGGAACAGGGGGAGATACGCAGTATTTT.

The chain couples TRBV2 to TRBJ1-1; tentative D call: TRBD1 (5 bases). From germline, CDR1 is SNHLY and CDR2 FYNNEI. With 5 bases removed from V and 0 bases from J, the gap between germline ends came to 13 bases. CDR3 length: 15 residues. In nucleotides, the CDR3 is TGTGCCAGCAGTCCCAGCGGGGGTATGAACACTGAAGCTTTCTTT. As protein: CASSPSGGMNTEAFF.

CDR3 amino acids: CAWSEPGRNYGYTF. The CDR3 coding sequence is TGTGCCTGGAGCGAGCCAGGCAGGAACTATGGCTACACCTTC. The chain is built from TRBV30 and TRBJ1-2; D not certain. Germline V lookup: CDR1 GTSNPN, CDR2 SVGIG (reference sequence). This CDR3 has 14 residues. V lost 3 bases to trimming and J lost 2 bases, with 13 bases between them.

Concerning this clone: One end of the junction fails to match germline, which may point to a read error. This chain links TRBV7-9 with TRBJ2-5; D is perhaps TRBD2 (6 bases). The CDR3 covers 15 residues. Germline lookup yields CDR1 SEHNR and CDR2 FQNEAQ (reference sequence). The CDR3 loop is CASSLAGTEGEAQYF. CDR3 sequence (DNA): TGTGCCAGCAGCTTAGCGGGGACGGAGGGAGAGGCCCAGTACTTC.

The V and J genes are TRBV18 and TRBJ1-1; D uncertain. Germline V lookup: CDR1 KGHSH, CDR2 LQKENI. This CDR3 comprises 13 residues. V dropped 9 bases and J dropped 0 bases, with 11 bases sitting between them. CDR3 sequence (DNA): TGTGCCAGTTTCCCCGACTTGAACACTGAAGCTTTCTTT. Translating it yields CASFPDLNTEAFF.

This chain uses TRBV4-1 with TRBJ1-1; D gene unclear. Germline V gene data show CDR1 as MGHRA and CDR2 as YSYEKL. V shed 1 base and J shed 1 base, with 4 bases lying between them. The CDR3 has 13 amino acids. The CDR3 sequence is CASSQGGNTEAFF. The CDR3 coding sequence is TGCGCCAGCAGCCAAGGAGGGAACACTGAAGCTTTCTTT.

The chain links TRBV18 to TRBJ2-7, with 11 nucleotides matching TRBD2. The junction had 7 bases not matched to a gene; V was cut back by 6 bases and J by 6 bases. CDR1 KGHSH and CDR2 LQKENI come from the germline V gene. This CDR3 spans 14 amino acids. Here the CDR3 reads CASSPLAGGLEQYF. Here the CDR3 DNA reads TGTGCCAGCTCTCCCCTAGCGGGGGGCCTCGAGCAGTACTTC.

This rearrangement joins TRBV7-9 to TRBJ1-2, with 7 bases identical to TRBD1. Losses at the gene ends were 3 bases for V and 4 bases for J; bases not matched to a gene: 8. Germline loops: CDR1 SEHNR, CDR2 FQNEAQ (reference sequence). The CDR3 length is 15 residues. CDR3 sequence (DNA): TGTGCCAGCAGCTTTCAGGGGGTACGGAGCTATGGCTACACCTTC. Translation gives CASSFQGVRSYGYTF. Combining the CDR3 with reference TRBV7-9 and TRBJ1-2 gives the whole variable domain DTGVSQNPRHKITKRGQNVTFRCDPISEHNRLYWYRQTLGQGPEFLTYFQNEAQLEKSRLLSDRFSAERPKGSFSTLEIQRTEQGDSAMYLCASSFQGVRSYGYTFGSGTRLTVV.

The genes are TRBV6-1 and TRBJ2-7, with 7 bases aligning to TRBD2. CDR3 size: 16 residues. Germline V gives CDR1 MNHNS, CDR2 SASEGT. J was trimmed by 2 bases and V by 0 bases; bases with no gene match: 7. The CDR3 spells CASSEARGDPAYEQYF. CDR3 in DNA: TGTGCCAGCAGTGAAGCTCGGGGGGACCCTGCCTACGAGCAGTACTTC.

The CDR3 here is CASFSPTDSRNTGELFF. For the CDR3, the DNA is TGCGCCAGCTTCTCGCCGACAGATAGCCGGAACACCGGGGAGCTGTTTTTT. V and J are TRBV5-1 and TRBJ2-2; TRBD1 might be the D (5 bases). Trimming shortened V by 7 bases and J by 1 base, and 20 bases separated the two germline ends. Germline V gene data show CDR1 as SGHRS and CDR2 as YFSETQ. This CDR3 is built from 17 residues. The variable domain in full, completed from reference TRBV5-1 and TRBJ2-2, reads KAGVTQTPRYLIKTRGQQVTLSCSPISGHRSVSWYQQTPGQGLQFLFEYFSETQRNKGNFPGRFSGRQFSNSRSEMNVSTLELGDSALYLCASFSPTDSRNTGELFFGEGSRLTVL.

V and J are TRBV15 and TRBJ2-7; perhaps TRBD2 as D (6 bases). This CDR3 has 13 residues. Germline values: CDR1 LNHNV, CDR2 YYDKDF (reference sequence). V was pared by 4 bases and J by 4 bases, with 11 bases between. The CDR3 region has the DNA TGTGCCACCAGCATGACTAGGGCGTACGAGCAGTACTTC. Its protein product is CATSMTRAYEQYF.

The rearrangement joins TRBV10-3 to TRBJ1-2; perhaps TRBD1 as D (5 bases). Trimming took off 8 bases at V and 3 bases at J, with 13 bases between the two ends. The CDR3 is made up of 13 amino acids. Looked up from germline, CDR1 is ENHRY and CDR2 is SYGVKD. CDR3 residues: CAIGAGGDYGYTF. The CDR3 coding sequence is TGTGCCATCGGTGCCGGGGGGGACTATGGCTACACCTTC.

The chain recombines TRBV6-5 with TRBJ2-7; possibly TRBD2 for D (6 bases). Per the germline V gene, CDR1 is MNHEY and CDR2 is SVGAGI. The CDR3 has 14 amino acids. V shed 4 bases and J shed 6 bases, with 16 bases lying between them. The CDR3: CASSSLVGGGEQYF. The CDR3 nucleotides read TGTGCCAGCAGTTCCCTGGTTGGGGGAGGCGAGCAGTACTTC.

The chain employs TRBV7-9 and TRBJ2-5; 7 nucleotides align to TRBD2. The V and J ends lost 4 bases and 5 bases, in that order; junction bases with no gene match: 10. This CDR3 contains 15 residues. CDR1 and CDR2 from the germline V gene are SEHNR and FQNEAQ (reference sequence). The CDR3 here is CASSWGGRVLETQYF. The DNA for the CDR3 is TGTGCCAGCAGCTGGGGGGGTAGAGTATTGGAGACCCAGTACTTC.

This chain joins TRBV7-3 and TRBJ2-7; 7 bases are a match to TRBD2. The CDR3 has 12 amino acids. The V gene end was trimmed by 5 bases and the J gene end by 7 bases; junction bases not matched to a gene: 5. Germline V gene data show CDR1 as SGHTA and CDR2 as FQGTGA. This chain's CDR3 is CASSDGGGEQYF. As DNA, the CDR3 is TGTGCCAGCAGCGATGGGGGGGGTGAGCAGTACTTC.

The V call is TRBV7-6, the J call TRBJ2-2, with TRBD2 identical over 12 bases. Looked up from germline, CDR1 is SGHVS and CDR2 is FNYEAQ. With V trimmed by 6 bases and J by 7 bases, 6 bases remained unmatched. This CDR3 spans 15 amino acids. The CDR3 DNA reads TGTGCCAGCAGACAACTAGCGGGAGGTGGCGGGGAGCTGTTTTTT. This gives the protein CASRQLAGGGGELFF. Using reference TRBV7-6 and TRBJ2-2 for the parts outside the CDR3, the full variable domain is GAGVSQSPRYKVTKRGQDVALRCDPISGHVSLYWYRQALGQGPEFLTYFNYEAQQDKSGLPNDRFSAERPEGSISTLTIQRTEQRDSAMYRCASRQLAGGGGELFFGEGSRLTVL.

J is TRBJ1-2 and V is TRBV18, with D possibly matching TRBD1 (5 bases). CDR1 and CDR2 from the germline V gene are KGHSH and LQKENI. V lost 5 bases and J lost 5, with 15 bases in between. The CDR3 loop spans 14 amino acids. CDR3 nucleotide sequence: TGTGCCAGCTCATCCCGCCAGGGAGGTTATGGCTACACCTTC. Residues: CASSSRQGGYGYTF.